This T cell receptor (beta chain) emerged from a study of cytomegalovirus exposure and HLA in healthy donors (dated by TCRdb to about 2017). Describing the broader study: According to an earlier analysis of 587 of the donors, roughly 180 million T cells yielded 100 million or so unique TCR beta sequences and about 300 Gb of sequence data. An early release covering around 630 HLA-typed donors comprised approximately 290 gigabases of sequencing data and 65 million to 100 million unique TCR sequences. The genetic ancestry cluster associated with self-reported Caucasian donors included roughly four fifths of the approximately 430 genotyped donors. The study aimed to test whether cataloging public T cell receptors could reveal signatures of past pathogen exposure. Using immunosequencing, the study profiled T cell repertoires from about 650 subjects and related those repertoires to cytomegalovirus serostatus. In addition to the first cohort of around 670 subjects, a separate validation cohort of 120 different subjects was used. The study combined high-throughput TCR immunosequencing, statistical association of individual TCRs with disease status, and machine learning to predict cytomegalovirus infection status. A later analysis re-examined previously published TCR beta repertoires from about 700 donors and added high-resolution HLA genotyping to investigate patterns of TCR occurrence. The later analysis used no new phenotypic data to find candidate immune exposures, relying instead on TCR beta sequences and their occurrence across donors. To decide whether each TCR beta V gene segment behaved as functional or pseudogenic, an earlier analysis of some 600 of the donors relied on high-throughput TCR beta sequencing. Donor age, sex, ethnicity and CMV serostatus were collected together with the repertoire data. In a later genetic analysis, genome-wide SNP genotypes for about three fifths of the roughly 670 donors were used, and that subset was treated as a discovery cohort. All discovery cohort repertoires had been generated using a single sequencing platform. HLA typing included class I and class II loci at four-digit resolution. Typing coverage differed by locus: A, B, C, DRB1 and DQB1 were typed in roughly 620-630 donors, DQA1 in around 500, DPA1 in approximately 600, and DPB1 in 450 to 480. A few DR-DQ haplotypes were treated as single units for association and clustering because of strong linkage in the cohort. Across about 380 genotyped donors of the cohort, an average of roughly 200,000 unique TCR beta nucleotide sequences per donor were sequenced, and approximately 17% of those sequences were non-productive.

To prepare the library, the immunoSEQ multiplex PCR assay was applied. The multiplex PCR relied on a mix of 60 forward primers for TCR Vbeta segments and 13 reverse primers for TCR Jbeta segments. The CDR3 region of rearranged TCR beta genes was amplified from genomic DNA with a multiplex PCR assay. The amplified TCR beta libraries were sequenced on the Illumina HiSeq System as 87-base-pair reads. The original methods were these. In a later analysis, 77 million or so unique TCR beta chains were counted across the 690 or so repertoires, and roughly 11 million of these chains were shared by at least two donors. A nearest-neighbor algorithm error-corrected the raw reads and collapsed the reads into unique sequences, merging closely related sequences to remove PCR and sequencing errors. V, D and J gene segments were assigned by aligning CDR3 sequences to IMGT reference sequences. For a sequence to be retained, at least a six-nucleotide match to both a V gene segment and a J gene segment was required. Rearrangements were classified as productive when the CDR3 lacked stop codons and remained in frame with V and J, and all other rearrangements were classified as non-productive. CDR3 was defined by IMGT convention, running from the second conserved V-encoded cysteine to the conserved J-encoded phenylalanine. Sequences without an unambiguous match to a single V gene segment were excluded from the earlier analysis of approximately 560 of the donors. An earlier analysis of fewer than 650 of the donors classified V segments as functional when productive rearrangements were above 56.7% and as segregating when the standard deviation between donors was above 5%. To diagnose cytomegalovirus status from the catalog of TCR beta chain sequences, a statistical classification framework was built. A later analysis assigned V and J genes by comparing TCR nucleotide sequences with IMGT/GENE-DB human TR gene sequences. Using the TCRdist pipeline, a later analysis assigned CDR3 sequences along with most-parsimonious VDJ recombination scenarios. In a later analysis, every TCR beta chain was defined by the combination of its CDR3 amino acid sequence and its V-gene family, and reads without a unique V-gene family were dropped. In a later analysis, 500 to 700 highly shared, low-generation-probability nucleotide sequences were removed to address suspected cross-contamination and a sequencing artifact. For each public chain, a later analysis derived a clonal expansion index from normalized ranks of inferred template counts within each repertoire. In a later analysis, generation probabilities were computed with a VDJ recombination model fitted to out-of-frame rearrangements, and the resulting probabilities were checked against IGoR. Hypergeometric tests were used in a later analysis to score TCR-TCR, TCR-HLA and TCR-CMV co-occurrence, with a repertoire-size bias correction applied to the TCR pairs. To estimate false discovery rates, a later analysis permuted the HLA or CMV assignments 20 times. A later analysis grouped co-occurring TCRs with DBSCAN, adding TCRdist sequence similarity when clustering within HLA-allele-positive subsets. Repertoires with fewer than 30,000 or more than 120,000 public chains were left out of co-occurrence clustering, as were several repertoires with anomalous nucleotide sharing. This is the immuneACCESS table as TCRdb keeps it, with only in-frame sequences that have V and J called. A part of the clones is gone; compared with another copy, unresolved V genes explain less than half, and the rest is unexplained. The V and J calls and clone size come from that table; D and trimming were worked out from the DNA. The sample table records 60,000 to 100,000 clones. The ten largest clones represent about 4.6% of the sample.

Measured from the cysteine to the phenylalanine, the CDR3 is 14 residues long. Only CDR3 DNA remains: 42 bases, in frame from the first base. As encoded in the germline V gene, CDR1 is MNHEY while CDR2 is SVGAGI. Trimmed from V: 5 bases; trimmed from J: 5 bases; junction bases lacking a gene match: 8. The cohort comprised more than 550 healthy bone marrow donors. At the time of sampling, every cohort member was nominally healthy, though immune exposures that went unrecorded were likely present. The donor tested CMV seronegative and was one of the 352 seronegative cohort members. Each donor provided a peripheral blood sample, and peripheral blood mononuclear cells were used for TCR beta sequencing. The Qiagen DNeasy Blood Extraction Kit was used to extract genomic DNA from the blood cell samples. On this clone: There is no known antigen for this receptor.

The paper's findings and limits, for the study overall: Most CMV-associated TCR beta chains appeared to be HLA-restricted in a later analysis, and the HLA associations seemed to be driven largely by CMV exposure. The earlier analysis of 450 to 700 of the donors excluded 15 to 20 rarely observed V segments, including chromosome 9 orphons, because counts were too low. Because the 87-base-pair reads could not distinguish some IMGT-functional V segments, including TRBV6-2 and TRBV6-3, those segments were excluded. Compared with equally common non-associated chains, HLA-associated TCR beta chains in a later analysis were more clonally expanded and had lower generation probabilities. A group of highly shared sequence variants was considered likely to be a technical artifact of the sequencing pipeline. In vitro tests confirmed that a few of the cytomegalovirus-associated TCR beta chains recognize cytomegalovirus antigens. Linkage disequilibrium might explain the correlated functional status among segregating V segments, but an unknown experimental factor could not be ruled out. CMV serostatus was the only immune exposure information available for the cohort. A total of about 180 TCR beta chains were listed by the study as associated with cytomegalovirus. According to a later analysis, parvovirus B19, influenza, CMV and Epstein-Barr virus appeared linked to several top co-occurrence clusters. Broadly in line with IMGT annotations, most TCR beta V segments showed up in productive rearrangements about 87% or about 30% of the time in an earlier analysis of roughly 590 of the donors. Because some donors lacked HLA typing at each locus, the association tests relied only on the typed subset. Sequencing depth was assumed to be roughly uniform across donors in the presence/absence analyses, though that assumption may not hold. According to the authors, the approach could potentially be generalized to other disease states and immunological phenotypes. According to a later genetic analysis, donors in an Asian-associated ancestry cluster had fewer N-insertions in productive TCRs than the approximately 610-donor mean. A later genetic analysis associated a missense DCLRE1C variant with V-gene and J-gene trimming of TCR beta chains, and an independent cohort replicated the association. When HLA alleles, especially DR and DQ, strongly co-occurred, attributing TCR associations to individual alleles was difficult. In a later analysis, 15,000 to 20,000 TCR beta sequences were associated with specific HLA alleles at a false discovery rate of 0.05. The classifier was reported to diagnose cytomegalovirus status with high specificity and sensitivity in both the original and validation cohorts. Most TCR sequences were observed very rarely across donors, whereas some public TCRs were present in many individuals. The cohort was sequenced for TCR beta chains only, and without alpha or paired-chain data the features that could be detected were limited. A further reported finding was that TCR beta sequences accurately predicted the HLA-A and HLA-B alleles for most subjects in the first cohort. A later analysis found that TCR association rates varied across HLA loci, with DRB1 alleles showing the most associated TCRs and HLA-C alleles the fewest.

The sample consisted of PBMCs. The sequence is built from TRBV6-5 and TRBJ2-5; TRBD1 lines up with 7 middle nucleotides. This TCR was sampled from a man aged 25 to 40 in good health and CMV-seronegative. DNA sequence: TGTGCCAGCAGTCAAGGACAGGATCGGGAGACCCAGTACTTC. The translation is CASSQGQDRETQYF.